Listed below are T cell receptor beta chains from one sample, sequenced in a study of blood T cell repertoires in COVID-19. The repertoire was sequenced with immunoSEQ multiplex PCR; TCRdb's copy has only in-frame clones and lacks some. The data hold just under 150,000 clones, with over 85% observed a single time. Sequenced material: peripheral blood. The receptors stem from a human donor in a cohort sampled during active COVID-19. Both conserved end residues are part of each CDR3. A D gene is named only where the DNA matches it firmly. For some rows the clone size is stated as once, few or many, or as a class when expanded; others skip it.

cdr3_aa: CASQRTGSDGYTF
cdr3_nt: TGTGCCAGTCAAAGGACAGGGAGCGATGGCTACACCTTC
d_call: TRBD1
v_call: TRBV19
clone_size: .
j_call: TRBJ1-2

cdr3_aa: CASSQLLAGGQETQYF
cdr3_nt: TGTGCCAGCAGCCAACTCCTAGCGGGGGGCCAAGAGACCCAGTACTTC
d_call: TRBD2
v_call: TRBV3-1/TRBV3-2
clone_size: .
j_call: TRBJ2-5

cdr3_aa: CASRGHLNTGELFF
cdr3_nt: TGTGCCAGCAGGGGACACTTGAACACCGGGGAGCTGTTTTTT
d_call: .
v_call: TRBV6-5
clone_size: .
j_call: TRBJ2-2

cdr3_aa: CASSPYRANEQFF
cdr3_nt: TGTGCCAGCAGCCCCTACAGGGCCAATGAGCAGTTCTTC
d_call: .
v_call: TRBV9
clone_size: .
j_call: TRBJ2-1

cdr3_aa: CASSQDRGAGGYLAYEQYF
cdr3_nt: TGCGCCAGCAGCCAAGATCGGGGAGCCGGAGGGTATCTTGCCTACGAGCAGTACTTC
d_call: .
v_call: TRBV4-1
clone_size: .
j_call: TRBJ2-7

cdr3_aa: CASSPGQGRVYGYTF
cdr3_nt: TGCGCCAGCAGCCCGGGACAGGGACGCGTCTATGGCTACACCTTC
d_call: TRBD1
v_call: TRBV5-1
clone_size: .
j_call: TRBJ1-2

cdr3_aa: CASSTEANTGELFF
cdr3_nt: TGTGCCAGCTCGACAGAGGCGAACACCGGGGAGCTGTTTTTT
d_call: .
v_call: TRBV6-4
clone_size: .
j_call: TRBJ2-2

cdr3_aa: CASSLVGISYEQYF
cdr3_nt: TGTGCCAGCAGCTTGGTTGGCATCTCCTACGAGCAGTACTTC
d_call: .
v_call: TRBV5-6
clone_size: .
j_call: TRBJ2-7

cdr3_aa: CASSSQGARDYGYTF
cdr3_nt: TGTGCCAGCAGTTCACAGGGGGCGCGGGACTATGGCTACACCTTC
d_call: TRBD1
v_call: TRBV27
clone_size: .
j_call: TRBJ1-2

cdr3_aa: CASSFGGLDRAGELFF
cdr3_nt: TGTGCCAGCAGCTTCGGGGGACTAGATCGCGCCGGGGAGCTGTTTTTT
d_call: TRBD2
v_call: TRBV5-5
clone_size: .
j_call: TRBJ2-2

cdr3_aa: CASSPKGHNSPLHF
cdr3_nt: TGTGCCAGCAGCCCTAAGGGGCATAATTCACCCCTCCACTTT
d_call: .
v_call: TRBV3-1/TRBV3-2
clone_size: .
j_call: TRBJ1-6

cdr3_aa: CASTSRVHSPLHF
cdr3_nt: TGTGCCAGCACCTCCAGGGTTCATTCACCCCTCCACTTT
d_call: .
v_call: TRBV2
clone_size: .
j_call: TRBJ1-6

cdr3_aa: CASRGTAQNTEAFF
cdr3_nt: TGTGCCAGCAGAGGGACAGCCCAGAACACTGAAGCTTTCTTT
d_call: TRBD1
v_call: TRBV7-9
clone_size: .
j_call: TRBJ1-1

cdr3_aa: CASSESGIHNEQFF
cdr3_nt: TGTGCCAGCAGTGAGTCAGGGATCCACAATGAGCAGTTCTTC
d_call: .
v_call: TRBV6-4
clone_size: .
j_call: TRBJ2-1

cdr3_aa: CASSYAGGWAKNIQYF
cdr3_nt: TGTGCCAGCAGTTACGCGGGGGGCTGGGCCAAAAACATTCAGTACTTC
d_call: TRBD2
v_call: TRBV7-2
clone_size: .
j_call: TRBJ2-4

cdr3_aa: CASSIQGRYEQFF
cdr3_nt: TGTGCCAGTAGTATCCAGGGCCGATATGAGCAGTTCTTC
d_call: .
v_call: TRBV19
clone_size: .
j_call: TRBJ2-1

cdr3_aa: CASSLESRGAYGYTF
cdr3_nt: TGCGCCAGCAGCTTGGAGAGTCGGGGGGCCTATGGCTACACCTTC
d_call: .
v_call: TRBV5-1
clone_size: .
j_call: TRBJ1-2

cdr3_aa: CASSLDSGGYYNEQFF
cdr3_nt: TGCGCCAGCAGCTTGGATAGCGGGGGTTATTACAATGAGCAGTTCTTC
d_call: TRBD2
v_call: TRBV5-1
clone_size: .
j_call: TRBJ2-1

cdr3_aa: CASSQGSDKWEIQYF
cdr3_nt: TGCGCCAGCAGCCAAGGGTCGGACAAATGGGAAATTCAGTACTTC
d_call: .
v_call: TRBV4-1
clone_size: once
j_call: TRBJ2-4

cdr3_aa: CASSVGTGPAGTQYF
cdr3_nt: TGTGCCAGCAGCGTCGGGACAGGGCCTGCGGGGACCCAGTACTTC
d_call: TRBD1
v_call: TRBV7-6
clone_size: .
j_call: TRBJ2-5

cdr3_aa: CASRPGSSYNSPLHF
cdr3_nt: TGTGCCTCCCGCCCGGGGAGCTCCTATAATTCACCCCTCCACTTT
d_call: .
v_call: TRBV5-5
clone_size: .
j_call: TRBJ1-6

cdr3_aa: CAWSVSSREAFF
cdr3_nt: TGTGCCTGGAGTGTAAGTTCCCGGGAAGCTTTCTTT
d_call: .
v_call: TRBV30
clone_size: .
j_call: TRBJ1-1

cdr3_aa: CAIDLGSGRDSEQYF
cdr3_nt: TGTGCCATCGACCTTGGGAGCGGGCGGGACAGCGAGCAGTACTTC
d_call: .
v_call: TRBV10-3
clone_size: .
j_call: TRBJ2-7